The 22 T cell receptor beta chains presented below share a single source sample, sequenced in a study of T cells in localized non-small cell lung cancer. Some clones are missing from TCRdb's copy, which holds only in-frame ones; the method was immunoSEQ multiplex PCR. The table includes 25,000 to 35,000 clones, approximately 90% detected once. The material sequenced was peripheral blood, taken before any cancer treatment. Receptor source: a female donor aged 60 or older with stage III squamous cell lung carcinoma.

The chain carries TRBV11-2 and TRBJ2-1; 8 bases are shared with TRBD2. The length of the CDR3 is 16 residues. Looked up from germline, CDR1 is SGHAT and CDR2 is FQNNGV. V lost 5 bases to trimming and J lost 4 bases; unmatched junction nucleotides: 10. The CDR3 protein is CASSPTGTRPYNEQFF. The CDR3 DNA follows: TGTGCCAGCAGCCCCACCGGGACTAGACCTTACAATGAGCAGTTCTTC.

The chain carries TRBV5-1 and TRBJ1-1; possibly TRBD1 for D (6 bases). Trimming cost V 4 bases and J 5 bases, with 9 bases left between them. This CDR3 is 12 amino acids long. CDR1 is SGHRS, CDR2 YFSETQ, per germline. CDR3 sequence: CASSQQGTEAFF. The CDR3 nucleotides are TGCGCCAGCAGCCAGCAGGGGACTGAAGCTTTCTTT.

V usage is TRBV7-9 and J usage is TRBJ1-2; 7 bases map to TRBD1. CDR1 is SEHNR and CDR2 is FQNEAQ in the germline V gene (reference sequence). CDR3 length equals 15 residues. Trimming took 2 bases from V and 1 from J; bases not matched to a gene: 4. The CDR3 spells CASSLMGTVNYGYTF. The DNA of the CDR3 is TGTGCCAGCAGCTTAATGGGGACAGTTAACTATGGCTACACCTTC.

V usage is TRBV5-1 and J usage is TRBJ2-7, with 9 nucleotides matching TRBD1. Looked up from germline, CDR1 is SGHRS and CDR2 is YFSETQ. The CDR3 length is 14 residues. Germline trimming cut 5 bases from V and 2 bases from J; bases unmatched to any gene: 5. The CDR3 here is CASRSGTGPYEQYF. CDR3 nucleotides: TGCGCCAGCAGATCCGGGACAGGGCCCTACGAGCAGTACTTC.

The gene calls are TRBV28 and TRBJ2-7, with TRBD2 as a possible D gene (5 bases). V dropped 3 bases and J dropped 4 bases, with 13 bases sitting between them. This CDR3 is built from 14 residues. The germline V gene encodes CDR1 MDHEN and CDR2 SYDVKM. The CDR3 is CASSFQESGYEQYF. The CDR3 nucleotides are TGTGCCAGCAGTTTCCAGGAATCGGGATACGAGCAGTACTTC.

The chain recombines TRBV10-3 with TRBJ1-1, with D uncertain. With 2 bases removed from V and 11 bases from J, the gap between germline ends came to 15 bases. This CDR3 has 13 residues. Germline lookup yields CDR1 ENHRY and CDR2 SYGVKD. CDR3 sequence reads: CAISEDTLSGAFF. The CDR3 DNA sequence: TGTGCCATCAGTGAGGACACCCTCTCTGGGGCTTTCTTT.

The chain carries TRBV19 and TRBJ1-1, with D hard to call. Trimming pared 3 bases from V and 4 bases from J, leaving 6 bases between. The CDR3 sequence is 12 residues long. The germline gives CDR1 LNHDA, CDR2 SQIVND (reference sequence). CDR3 protein: CASSIFGTEAFF. CDR3 DNA sequence: TGTGCCAGTAGTATTTTTGGCACTGAAGCTTTCTTT.

V and J are TRBV7-9 and TRBJ1-2, with 8 bases fitting TRBD1. The V and J ends lost 5 bases and 3 bases, in that order; junction bases with no gene match: 8. The length of the CDR3 is 15 residues. Germline V gives CDR1 SEHNR, CDR2 FQNEAQ (reference sequence). The CDR3 bases are TGTGCCAGCAGCGCGTCAGGGGGCGCAGACTATGGCTACACCTTC. Translating it yields CASSASGGADYGYTF.

This chain uses TRBV19 with TRBJ2-3; the D gene is possibly TRBD1 (6 bases). The CDR3 spans 12 residues. Trimming shortened V by 3 bases and J by 5 bases, and 6 bases separated the two germline ends. The germline gives CDR1 LNHDA, CDR2 SQIVND (reference sequence). The CDR3 DNA follows: TGTGCCAGTAGTATCAGGGGAGATACGCAGTATTTT. Encoded protein: CASSIRGDTQYF. Together with reference TRBV19 and TRBJ2-3, the CDR3 gives the full variable domain: DGGITQSPKYLFRKEGQNVTLSCEQNLNHDAMYWYRQDPGQGLRLIYYSQIVNDFQKGDIAEGYSVSREKKESFPLTVTSAQKNPTAFYLCASSIRGDTQYFGPGTRLTVL.

The gene calls are TRBV19 and TRBJ2-2; TRBD1 agrees at 10 bases. Losses at the gene ends were 7 bases for V and 3 bases for J; bases not matched to a gene: 8. CDR1 and CDR2 (germline): LNHDA, SQIVND (reference sequence). The CDR3 covers 16 residues. The CDR3 loop is CASTQYGTGDTGELFF. In DNA form, the CDR3 reads TGTGCCAGTACCCAGTACGGGACAGGGGACACCGGGGAGCTGTTTTTT.

This clone has just one count. The rearrangement uses TRBV5-1 and TRBJ1-1, with D tentatively TRBD1 (5 bases). The CDR3 contains 15 residues. V was shortened by 4 bases and J by 4 bases, with 17 bases between the two germline ends. Germline V gene data show CDR1 as SGHRS and CDR2 as YFSETQ. CDR3 bases: TGCGCCAGCAGCCCTCTAGGGACGGTGGGCACTGAAGCTTTCTTT. Its translation is CASSPLGTVGTEAFF.

CDR3 loop: CASSLVSGSPQHF. In DNA, the CDR3 is TGTGCCAGCAGCTTGGTTTCGGGGTCGCCCCAGCATTTT. V usage is TRBV5-6 and J usage is TRBJ1-5; D is unclear. CDR1 and CDR2 (germline): SGHDT, YYEEEE. The CDR3 is 13 amino acids. V gave up 0 bases and J gave up 9 bases, with 10 bases separating them.

V gene TRBV2 combines with J gene TRBJ2-7, with TRBD1 identical over 9 bases. The CDR3 spans 13 residues. Germline V gene sequence: CDR1 SNHLY, CDR2 FYNNEI. V was clipped by 8 bases and J by 2 bases; unmatched bases: 4. Here the CDR3 reads CASGRQGAYEQYF. The CDR3 bases are TGTGCCAGCGGGAGACAGGGGGCCTACGAGCAGTACTTC.

The gene calls are TRBV7-9 and TRBJ1-6, with D perhaps matching TRBD1 (6 bases). V was pared by 5 bases and J by 7 bases, with 15 bases between. The CDR3 has 15 residues. The germline gives CDR1 SEHNR, CDR2 FQNEAQ (reference sequence). The CDR3: CASSPRGQGNSPLHF. CDR3 sequence (DNA): TGTGCCAGCAGCCCCCGGGGTCAGGGGAATTCACCCCTCCACTTT.

The chain has TRBV5-1 and TRBJ2-5; the D gene could be TRBD1 or TRBD2 (5 bases each). The CDR3 has 13 residues. V dropped 3 bases and J dropped 3 bases, with 9 bases sitting between them. The germline CDR1 and CDR2 sequences are SGHRS and YFSETQ. CDR3 region: CASSSQGEETQYF. As DNA, the CDR3 is TGCGCCAGCAGCTCCCAGGGAGAAGAGACCCAGTACTTC.

The rearrangement uses TRBV18 and TRBJ2-3; D is unresolved. The CDR3 length is 15 residues. CDR1 is KGHSH, CDR2 LQKENI, per germline. V lost 5 bases, J lost 1 base, and 13 bases lay in between. The CDR3 spells CASSSGGSGTDTQYF. In DNA form, the CDR3 reads TGTGCCAGCTCATCCGGTGGGTCTGGCACAGATACGCAGTATTTT.

The J gene is TRBJ2-5, the V gene TRBV7-2; 8 bases are shared with TRBD2. Trimming took 4 bases from V and 4 from J; bases not matched to a gene: 11. CDR3 length equals 16 residues. Germline V gene lookup returns CDR1 SGHTA and CDR2 FQGNSA. CDR3 sequence (DNA): TGTGCCAGCAGCTACCAGCGCGGGGGGCCGGGAGAGACCCAGTACTTC. It is translated as CASSYQRGGPGETQYF.

The chain employs TRBV27 and TRBJ1-2; D gene ambiguous. Trimming took 5 bases from V and 4 from J, leaving 14 bases between them. The CDR3 extends over 14 amino acids. CDR1 is MNHEY and CDR2 is SMNVEV in the germline V gene (reference sequence). The CDR3 loop is CASSPPGGFYGYTF. CDR3 in DNA: TGTGCCAGCAGTCCCCCTGGAGGGTTCTATGGCTACACCTTC.

V gene TRBV7-9 combines with J gene TRBJ1-1; 9 bases agree with TRBD1. V dropped 1 base and J dropped 1; count of bases not matched to a gene: 7. Germline-derived CDR1 and CDR2 are SEHNR and FQNEAQ (reference sequence). The CDR3 runs to 17 residues. CDR3 loop: CASSLVGKGQGNTEAFF. The DNA of the CDR3 is TGTGCCAGCAGCTTAGTTGGGAAGGGACAGGGGAACACTGAAGCTTTCTTT.

V and J are TRBV11-2 and TRBJ1-4; 10 positions agree with TRBD1. Trimming cost V 4 bases and J 5 bases; bases outside gene matches: 4. The CDR3 contains 15 residues. From germline, CDR1 is SGHAT and CDR2 FQNNGV. The CDR3 DNA is TGTGCCAGCAGCTCCACGACAGGGGGCAATGAAAAACTGTTTTTT. Its protein product is CASSSTTGGNEKLFF.

Only a few counts were recorded for this clone. Other DNA sequences in the same sample also yield this CDR3. CDR3 coding DNA: TGTGCCAGCTCACCACGACTAGCGGGAGGGCCTAATGAGCAGTTCTTC. The encoded protein is CASSPRLAGGPNEQFF. The V call is TRBV18, the J call TRBJ2-1; 14 bases fit TRBD2. The V segment lost 1 base and the J segment 7 bases; nucleotides outside the gene matches: 3. The CDR3 extends over 16 amino acids. From germline, CDR1 is KGHSH and CDR2 LQKENI.

The chain uses TRBV15 and TRBJ2-7; D gene uncertain. Germline CDR1 and CDR2: LNHNV and YYDKDF (reference sequence). V was clipped by 0 bases and J by 0 bases, with 6 bases between them. The CDR3 totals 14 residues. The CDR3 here is CATSREPVSYEQYF. Written as DNA, the CDR3 is TGTGCCACCAGCAGAGAACCAGTCTCCTACGAGCAGTACTTC.